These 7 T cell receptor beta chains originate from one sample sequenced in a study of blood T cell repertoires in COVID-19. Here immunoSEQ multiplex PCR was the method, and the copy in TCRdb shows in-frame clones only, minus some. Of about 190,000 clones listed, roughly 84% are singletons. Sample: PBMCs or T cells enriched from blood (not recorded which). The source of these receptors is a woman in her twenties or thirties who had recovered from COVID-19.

CDR3 coding DNA: TGCGCCAGGACCCAGACAGGGGAGATCCGTCGGGAGCAGTACGTC. Translating it yields CARTQTGEIRREQYV. V gene TRBV10-1 combines with J gene TRBJ2-7; 8 bases line up with TRBD1. Germline lookup yields CDR1 WNHNN and CDR2 SYGVQD (reference sequence). The V gene end was trimmed by 9 bases and the J gene end by 7 bases; junction bases not matched to a gene: 17. This CDR3 contains 15 residues.

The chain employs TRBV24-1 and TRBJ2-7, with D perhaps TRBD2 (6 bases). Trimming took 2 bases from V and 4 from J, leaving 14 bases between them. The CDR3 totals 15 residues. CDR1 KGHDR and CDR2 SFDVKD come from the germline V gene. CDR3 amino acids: CATSDSTSSTYEQYF. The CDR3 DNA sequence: TGTGCCACCAGTGATTCAACTAGCAGTACTTACGAGCAGTACTTC.

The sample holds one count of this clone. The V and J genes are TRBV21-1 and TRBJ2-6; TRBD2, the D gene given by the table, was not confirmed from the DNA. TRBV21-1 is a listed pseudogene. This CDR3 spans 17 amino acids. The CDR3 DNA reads TGTGCCAGCAGCAGGAGGCTCATTCGCTCTGGGGCCAACGTCCTGACTTTC. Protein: CASSRRLIRSGANVLTF.

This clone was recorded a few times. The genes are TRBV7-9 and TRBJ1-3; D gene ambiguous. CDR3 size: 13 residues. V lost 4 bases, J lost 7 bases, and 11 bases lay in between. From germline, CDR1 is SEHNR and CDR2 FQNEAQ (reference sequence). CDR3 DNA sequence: TGTGCCAGCAGCTCATACACAGAGAACACCATATATTTT. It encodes CASSSYTENTIYF.

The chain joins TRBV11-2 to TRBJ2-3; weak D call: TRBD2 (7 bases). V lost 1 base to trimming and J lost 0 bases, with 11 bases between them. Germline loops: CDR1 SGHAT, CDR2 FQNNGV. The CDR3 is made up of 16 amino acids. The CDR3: CASSLAAGASTDTQYF. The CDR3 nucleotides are TGTGCCAGCAGCTTAGCGGCGGGGGCCAGCACAGATACGCAGTATTTT.

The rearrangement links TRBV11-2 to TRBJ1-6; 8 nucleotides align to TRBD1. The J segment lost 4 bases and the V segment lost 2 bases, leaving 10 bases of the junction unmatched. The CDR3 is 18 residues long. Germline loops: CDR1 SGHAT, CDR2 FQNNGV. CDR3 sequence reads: CASSLFPGTGKYNSPLHF. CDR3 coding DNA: TGTGCCAGCAGCTTATTCCCGGGGACAGGAAAATATAATTCACCCCTCCACTTT.

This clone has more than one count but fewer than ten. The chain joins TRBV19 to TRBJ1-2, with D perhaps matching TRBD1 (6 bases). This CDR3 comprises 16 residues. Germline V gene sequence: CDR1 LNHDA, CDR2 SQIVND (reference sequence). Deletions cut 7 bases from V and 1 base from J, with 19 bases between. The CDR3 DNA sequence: TGTGCCAGTACTCCTATCTCACAGGGAGTTAACTATGGCTACACCTTC. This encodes CASTPISQGVNYGYTF.